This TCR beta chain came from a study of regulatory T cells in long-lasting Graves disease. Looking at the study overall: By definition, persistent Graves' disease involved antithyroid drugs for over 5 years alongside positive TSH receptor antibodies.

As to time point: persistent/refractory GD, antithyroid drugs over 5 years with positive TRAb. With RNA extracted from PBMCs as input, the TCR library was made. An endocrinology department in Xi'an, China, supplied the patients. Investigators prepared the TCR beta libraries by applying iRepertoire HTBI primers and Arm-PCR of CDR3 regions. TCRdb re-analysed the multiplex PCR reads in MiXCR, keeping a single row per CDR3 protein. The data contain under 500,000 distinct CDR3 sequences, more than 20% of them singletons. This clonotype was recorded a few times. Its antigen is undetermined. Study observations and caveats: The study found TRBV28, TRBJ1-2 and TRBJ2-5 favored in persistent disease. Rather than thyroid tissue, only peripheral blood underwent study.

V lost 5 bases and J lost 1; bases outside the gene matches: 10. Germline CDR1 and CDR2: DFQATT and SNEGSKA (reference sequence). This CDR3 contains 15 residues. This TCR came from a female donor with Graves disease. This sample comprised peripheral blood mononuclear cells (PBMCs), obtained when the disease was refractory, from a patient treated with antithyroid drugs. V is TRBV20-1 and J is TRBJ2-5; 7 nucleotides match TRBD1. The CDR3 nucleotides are TGCAGTGCTGAGGGGGCCAATCCACTCCAAGAGACCCAGTACTTC. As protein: CSAEGANPLQETQYF.